The clone carrying this TCR beta chain was observed many times. Its target is unknown. CDR3 length: 20 amino acids. V shed 0 bases and J 0 bases; nucleotides not matched to a gene: 11. Germline lookup yields CDR1 DFQATT and CDR2 SNEGSKA (reference sequence). The study included ophthalmopathy patients with Clinical Activity Score at least 3, NOSPECS grade at least 4 and duration under 3 months. PBMCs were derived from approximately 10 ml fresh peripheral blood. These data belong to a study of T cells in Graves' hyperthyroidism and ophthalmopathy. Study-wide results and caveats: Ophthalmopathy and stable hyperthyroidism were separated by a 13 V-J model.

The investigators amplified TCR beta CDR3 regions from RNA transcripts. Initially, a first-round RT-PCR of the TCR CDR3 employed the HTBI primer set. TCRdb processed the multiplex PCR reads anew with MiXCR; each CDR3 protein has one entry. Among 300,000 to 450,000 distinct CDR3 sequences listed, roughly 15% were seen once. This chain uses TRBV20-1 with TRBJ2-1; 13 positions agree with TRBD2. This TCR came from a woman aged 30 to 39 with Graves' ophthalmopathy. The sample consisted of blood. For the CDR3, the DNA is TGCAGTGCTAGAGACCTACTAGCGGGGGGGCCTGTGAGCTCCTACAATGAGCAGTTCTTC. Its protein product is CSARDLLAGGPVSSYNEQFF.